Below, 6 T cell receptor beta chains from the same sample are listed, as sequenced in a study of blood T cell repertoires in COVID-19. TCRdb keeps only in-frame clones here, not all; method: immunoSEQ multiplex PCR. The sample shows 200,000 to 300,000 clones, 80% to 90% of them seen only once. The sample taken for sequencing was PBMCs or T cells enriched from blood (not recorded which). These receptors all stem from a woman in her 30s with acute COVID-19.

The gene calls are TRBV18 and TRBJ1-4; 7 nucleotides line up with TRBD1. Germline loops: CDR1 KGHSH, CDR2 LQKENI. J gave up 8 bases and V 3 bases, and 12 bases lay outside the gene matches. The CDR3 extends over 16 amino acids. The CDR3 here is CASSPRTRQGGEKLFF. CDR3 DNA sequence: TGTGCCAGCTCACCTCGAACCCGACAGGGAGGAGAAAAACTGTTTTTT.

In this sample, this clone turned up a few times. This chain joins TRBV19 and TRBJ1-1; 11 bases match TRBD1. The CDR3 length is 13 residues. Germline V CDR1 and CDR2: LNHDA, SQIVND (reference sequence). Germline trimming cut 4 bases from V and 10 bases from J; bases unmatched to any gene: 5. The CDR3 bases are TGTGCCAGTAGTACCGGGACAGGGGGAGGAGCTTTCTTT. Encoded protein: CASSTGTGGGAFF.

J is TRBJ1-2 and V is TRBV12-3 or TRBV12-4; TRBD1 might be the D (5 bases). The CDR3 spans 12 residues. V gave up 2 bases and J gave up 10 bases, with 11 bases separating them. CDR3 residues: CASSLIDRDYTF. For the CDR3, the DNA is TGTGCCAGCAGTTTAATCGACAGAGACTACACCTTC.

This chain links TRBV5-6 with TRBJ2-7, with 9 bases identical to TRBD2. Germline CDR1 reads SGHDT; CDR2 reads YYEEEE. The V segment lost 7 bases and the J segment 2 bases; nucleotides outside the gene matches: 7. This CDR3 is 14 amino acids long. The CDR3 DNA reads as TGTGCCAGCGCTAGCGGGGTCCTCCCCTACGAGCAGTACTTC. Translating it yields CASASGVLPYEQYF. Full variable domain (remainder filled in from reference TRBV5-6 and TRBJ2-7): DAGVTQSPTHLIKTRGQQVTLRCSPKSGHDTVSWYQQALGQGPQFIFQYYEEEERQRGNFPDRFSGHQFPNYSSELNVNALLLGDSALYLCASASGVLPYEQYFGPGTRLTVT.

The chain employs TRBV5-1 and TRBJ1-3; D gene unclear. CDR1 and CDR2 (germline): SGHRS, YFSETQ. CDR3 length: 15 amino acids. Trimming stripped 0 bases from V and 4 bases from J, with 11 bases between. CDR3 nucleotide sequence: TGCGCCAGCAGCTTGGAGGGCGGGATCGGAAACACCATATATTTT. Amino acid sequence: CASSLEGGIGNTIYF.

The gene calls are TRBV13 and TRBJ2-1, with TRBD1 matching 9 bases. The CDR3 runs 15 residues. The germline V gene encodes CDR1 PRHDT and CDR2 FYEKMQ (reference sequence). V shed 4 bases and J 5 bases; nucleotides not matched to a gene: 6. The CDR3 coding sequence is TGTGCCAGCAGCTCCCGGGACAGGGCGAACAATGAGCAGTTCTTC. Protein product: CASSSRDRANNEQFF.